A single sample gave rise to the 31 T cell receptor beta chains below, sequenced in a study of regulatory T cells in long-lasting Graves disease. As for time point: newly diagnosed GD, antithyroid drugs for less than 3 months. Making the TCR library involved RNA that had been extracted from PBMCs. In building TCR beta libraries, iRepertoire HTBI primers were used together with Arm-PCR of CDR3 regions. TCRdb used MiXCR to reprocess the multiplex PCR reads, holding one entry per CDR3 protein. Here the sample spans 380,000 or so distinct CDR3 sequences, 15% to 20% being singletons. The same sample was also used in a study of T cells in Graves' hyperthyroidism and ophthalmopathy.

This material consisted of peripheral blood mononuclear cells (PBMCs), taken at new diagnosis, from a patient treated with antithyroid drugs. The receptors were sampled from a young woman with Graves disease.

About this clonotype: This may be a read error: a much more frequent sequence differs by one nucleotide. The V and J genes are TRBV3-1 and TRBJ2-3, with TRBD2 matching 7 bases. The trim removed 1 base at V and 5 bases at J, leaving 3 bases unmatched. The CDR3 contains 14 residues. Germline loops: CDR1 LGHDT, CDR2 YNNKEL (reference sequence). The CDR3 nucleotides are TGTGCCAGCAGCCAAGCGGGAGGTAAAGATACGCAGTATTTT. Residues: CASSQAGGKDTQYF.

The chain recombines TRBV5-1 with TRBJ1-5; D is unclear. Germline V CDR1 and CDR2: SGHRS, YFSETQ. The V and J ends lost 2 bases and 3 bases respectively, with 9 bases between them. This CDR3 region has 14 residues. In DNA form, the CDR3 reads TGCGCCAGCAGCTTCACGGGCCCCAATCAGCCCCAGCATTTT. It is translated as CASSFTGPNQPQHF.

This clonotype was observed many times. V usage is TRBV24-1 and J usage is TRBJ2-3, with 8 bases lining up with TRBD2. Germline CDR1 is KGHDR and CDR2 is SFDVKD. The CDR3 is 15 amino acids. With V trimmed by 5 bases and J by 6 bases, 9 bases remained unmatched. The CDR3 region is CATSVASGYVDTQYF. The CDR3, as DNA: TGTGCCACCAGTGTAGCTAGCGGGTATGTGGATACGCAGTATTTT.

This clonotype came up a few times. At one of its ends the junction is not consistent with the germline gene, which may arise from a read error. CDR3 sequence: CAGSSPGGFSGNTIYF. The CDR3, as DNA: TGTGCCGGCAGTTCCCCCGGCGGCTTCTCTGGAAACACCATATATTTT. The chain recombines TRBV28 with TRBJ1-3; unclear D gene. The germline CDR1 and CDR2 sequences are MDHEN and SYDVKM. This CDR3 region has 16 residues.

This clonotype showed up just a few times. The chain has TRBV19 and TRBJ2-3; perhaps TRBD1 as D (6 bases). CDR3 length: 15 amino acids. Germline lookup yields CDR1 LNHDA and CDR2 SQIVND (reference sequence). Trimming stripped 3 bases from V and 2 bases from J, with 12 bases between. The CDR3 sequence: CASSMAGVLTDTQYF. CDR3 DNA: TGTGCCAGTAGTATGGCAGGGGTCCTCACAGATACGCAGTATTTT.

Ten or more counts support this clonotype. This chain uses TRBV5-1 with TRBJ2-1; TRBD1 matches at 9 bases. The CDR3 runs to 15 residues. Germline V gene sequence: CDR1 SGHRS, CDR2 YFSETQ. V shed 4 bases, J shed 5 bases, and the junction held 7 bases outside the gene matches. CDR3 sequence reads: CASSTGQGQNNEQFF. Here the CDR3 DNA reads TGCGCCAGCAGCACGGGACAGGGACAAAACAATGAGCAGTTCTTC.

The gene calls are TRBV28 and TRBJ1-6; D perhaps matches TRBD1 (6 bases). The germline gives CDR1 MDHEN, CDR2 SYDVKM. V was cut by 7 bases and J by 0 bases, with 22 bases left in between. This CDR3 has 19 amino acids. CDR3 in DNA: TGTGCCAGCACCCTTCGTAGGGGGTTAGGGAGCTCCTATAATTCACCCCTCCACTTT. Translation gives CASTLRRGLGSSYNSPLHF.

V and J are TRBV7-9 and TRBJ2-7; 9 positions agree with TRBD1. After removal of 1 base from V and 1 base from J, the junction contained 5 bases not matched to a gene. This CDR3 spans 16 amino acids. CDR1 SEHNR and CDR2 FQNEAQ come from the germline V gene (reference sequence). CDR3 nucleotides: TGTGCCAGCAGCTTAGATGGGACAGGGCTTTCCTACGAGCAGTACTTC. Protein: CASSLDGTGLSYEQYF.

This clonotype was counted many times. In DNA, the CDR3 is TGTGCCAGCAGCCAAGGATATCGGGCAAATGGCTACACCTTC. Translation gives CASSQGYRANGYTF. The rearrangement joins TRBV3-1 to TRBJ1-2; D gene unclear. The CDR3 runs to 14 residues. From germline, CDR1 is LGHDT and CDR2 YNNKEL (reference sequence). V lost 1 base and J 6 bases, leaving 12 bases between the germline ends.

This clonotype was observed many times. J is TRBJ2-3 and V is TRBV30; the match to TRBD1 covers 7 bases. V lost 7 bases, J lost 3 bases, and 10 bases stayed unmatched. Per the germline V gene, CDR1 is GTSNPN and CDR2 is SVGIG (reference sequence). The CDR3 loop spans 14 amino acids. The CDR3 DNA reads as TGTGCCTCCTCCCCGGGACAGAATACAGATACGCAGTATTTT. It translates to CASSPGQNTDTQYF.

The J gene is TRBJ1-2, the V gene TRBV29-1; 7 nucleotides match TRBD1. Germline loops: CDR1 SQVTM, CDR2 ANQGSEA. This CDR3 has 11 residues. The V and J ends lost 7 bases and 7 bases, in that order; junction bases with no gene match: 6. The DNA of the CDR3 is TGCAGCGGCTTCACAGGGGCTGGCTACACCTTC. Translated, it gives CSGFTGAGYTF.

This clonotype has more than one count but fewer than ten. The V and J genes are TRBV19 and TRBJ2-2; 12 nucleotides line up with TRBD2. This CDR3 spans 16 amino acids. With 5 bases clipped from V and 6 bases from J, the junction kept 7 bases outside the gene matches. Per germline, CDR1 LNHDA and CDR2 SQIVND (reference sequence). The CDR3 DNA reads TGTGCCAGTAGTCCGGCCCTAGCGGGAGGGCCCGGGGAGCTGTTTTTT. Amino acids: CASSPALAGGPGELFF.

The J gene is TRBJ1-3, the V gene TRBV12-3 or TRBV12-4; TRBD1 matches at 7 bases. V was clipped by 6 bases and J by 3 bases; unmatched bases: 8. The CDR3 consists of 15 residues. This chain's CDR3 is CASSEDRLIGNTIYF. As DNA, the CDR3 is TGTGCCAGCAGCGAGGACAGGTTGATTGGAAACACCATATATTTT.

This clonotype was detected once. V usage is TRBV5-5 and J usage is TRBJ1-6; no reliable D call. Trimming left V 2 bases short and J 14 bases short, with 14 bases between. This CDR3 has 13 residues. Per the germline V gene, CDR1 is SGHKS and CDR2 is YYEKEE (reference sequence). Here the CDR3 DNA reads TGTGCCAGCAGCTTCAGTGGGTTACCCACCCTCCACTTT. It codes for CASSFSGLPTLHF. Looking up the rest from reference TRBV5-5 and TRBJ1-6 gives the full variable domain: DAGVTQSPTHLIKTRGQQVTLRCSPISGHKSVSWYQQVLGQGPQFIFQYYEKEERGRGNFPDRFSARQFPNYSSELNVNALLLGDSALYLCASSFSGLPTLHFGNGTRLTVT.

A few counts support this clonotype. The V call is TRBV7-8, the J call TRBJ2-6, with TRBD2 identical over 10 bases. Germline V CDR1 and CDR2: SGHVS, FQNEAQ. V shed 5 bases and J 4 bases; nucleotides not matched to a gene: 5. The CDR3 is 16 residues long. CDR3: CASSLIAGGGANVLTF. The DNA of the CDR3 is TGTGCCAGCAGCCTAATAGCGGGGGGCGGGGCCAACGTCCTGACTTTC.

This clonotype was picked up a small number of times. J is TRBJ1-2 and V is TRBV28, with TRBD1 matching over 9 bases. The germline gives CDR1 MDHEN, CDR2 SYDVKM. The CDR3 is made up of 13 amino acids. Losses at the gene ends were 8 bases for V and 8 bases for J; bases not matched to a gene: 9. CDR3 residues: CASGLQGAGGYTF. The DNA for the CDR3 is TGTGCCAGCGGGTTACAGGGGGCTGGCGGCTACACCTTC.

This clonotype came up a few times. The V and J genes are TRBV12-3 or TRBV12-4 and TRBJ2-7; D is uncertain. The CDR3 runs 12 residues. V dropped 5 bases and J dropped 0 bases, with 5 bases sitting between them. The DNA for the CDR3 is TGTGCCAGCAGTCGTAACTCCTACGAGCAGTACTTC. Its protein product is CASSRNSYEQYF.

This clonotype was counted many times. In DNA, the CDR3 is TGTGCCAGCAGTCAACTGTTAGGGGCTGAGGAGACCCAGTACTTC. Protein product: CASSQLLGAEETQYF. The V gene is TRBV27, the J gene TRBJ2-5; TRBD1 might be the D (5 bases). The V gene lost 5 bases and the J gene lost 5 bases, with 18 bases spanning the gap. Germline V CDR1 and CDR2: MNHEY, SMNVEV (reference sequence). The CDR3 is 15 amino acids.

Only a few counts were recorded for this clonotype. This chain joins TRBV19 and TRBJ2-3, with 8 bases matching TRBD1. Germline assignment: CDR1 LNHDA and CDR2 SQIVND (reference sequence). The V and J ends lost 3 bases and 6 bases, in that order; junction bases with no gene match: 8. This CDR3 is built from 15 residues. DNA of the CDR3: TGTGCCAGTAGTATCGCCGGGACAGGAAAGGATACGCAGTATTTT. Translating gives CASSIAGTGKDTQYF.

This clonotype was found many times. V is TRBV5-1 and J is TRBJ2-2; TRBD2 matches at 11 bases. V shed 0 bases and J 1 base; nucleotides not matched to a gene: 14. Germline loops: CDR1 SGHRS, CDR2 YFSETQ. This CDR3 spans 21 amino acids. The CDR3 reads CASSLVWHRLAGGQNTGELFF. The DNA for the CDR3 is TGCGCCAGCAGCTTGGTTTGGCATCGGCTAGCGGGAGGACAGAACACCGGGGAGCTGTTTTTT. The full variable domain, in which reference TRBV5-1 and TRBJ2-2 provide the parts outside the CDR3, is KAGVTQTPRYLIKTRGQQVTLSCSPISGHRSVSWYQQTPGQGLQFLFEYFSETQRNKGNFPGRFSGRQFSNSRSEMNVSTLELGDSALYLCASSLVWHRLAGGQNTGELFFGEGSRLTVL.

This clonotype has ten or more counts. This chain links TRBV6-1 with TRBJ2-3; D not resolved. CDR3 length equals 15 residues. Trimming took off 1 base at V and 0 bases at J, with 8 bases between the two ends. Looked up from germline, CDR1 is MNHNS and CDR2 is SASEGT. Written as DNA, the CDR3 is TGTGCCAGCAGTGAAGAAGGATCTAGCACAGATACGCAGTATTTT. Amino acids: CASSEEGSSTDTQYF.

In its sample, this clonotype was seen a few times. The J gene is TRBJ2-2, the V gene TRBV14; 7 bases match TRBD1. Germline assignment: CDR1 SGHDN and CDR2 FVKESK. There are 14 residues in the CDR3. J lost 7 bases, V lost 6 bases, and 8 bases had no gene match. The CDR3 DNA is TGTGCCAGCAGACCTCAGGGGGTAGGCGGGGAGCTGTTTTTT. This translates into CASRPQGVGGELFF.

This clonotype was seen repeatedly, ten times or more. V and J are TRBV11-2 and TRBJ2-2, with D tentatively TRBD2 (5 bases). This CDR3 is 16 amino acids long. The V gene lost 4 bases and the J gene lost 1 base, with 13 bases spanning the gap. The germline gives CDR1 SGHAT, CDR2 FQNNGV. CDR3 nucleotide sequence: TGTGCCAGCAGCTCCGTTGGGGAGTGGAACACCGGGGAGCTGTTTTTT. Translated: CASSSVGEWNTGELFF.

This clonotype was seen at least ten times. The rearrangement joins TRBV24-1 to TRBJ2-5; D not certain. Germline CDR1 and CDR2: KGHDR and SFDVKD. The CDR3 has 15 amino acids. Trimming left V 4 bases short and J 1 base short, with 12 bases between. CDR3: CATSEARTRQETQYF. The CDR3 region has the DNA TGTGCCACCAGTGAGGCCAGGACCCGCCAAGAGACCCAGTACTTC.

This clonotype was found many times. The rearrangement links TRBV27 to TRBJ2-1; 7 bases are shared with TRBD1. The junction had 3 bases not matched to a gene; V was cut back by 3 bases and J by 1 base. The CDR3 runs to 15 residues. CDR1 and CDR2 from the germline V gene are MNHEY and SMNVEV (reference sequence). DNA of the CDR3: TGTGCCAGCAGTTTTACAGGGGAGTCCTACAATGAGCAGTTCTTC. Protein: CASSFTGESYNEQFF.

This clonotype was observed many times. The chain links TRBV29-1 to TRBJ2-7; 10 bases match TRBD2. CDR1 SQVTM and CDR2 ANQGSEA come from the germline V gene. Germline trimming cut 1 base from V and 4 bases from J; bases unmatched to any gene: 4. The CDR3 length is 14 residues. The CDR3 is CSVEGLAGEYEQYF. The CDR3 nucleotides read TGCAGCGTTGAAGGCCTAGCGGGAGAGTACGAGCAGTACTTC.

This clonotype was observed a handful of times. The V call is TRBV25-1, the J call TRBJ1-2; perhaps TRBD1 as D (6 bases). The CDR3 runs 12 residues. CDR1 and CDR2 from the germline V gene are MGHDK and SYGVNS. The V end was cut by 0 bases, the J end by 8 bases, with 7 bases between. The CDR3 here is CASSEYRGGYTF. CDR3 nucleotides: TGTGCCAGCAGTGAATACAGGGGCGGCTACACCTTC.

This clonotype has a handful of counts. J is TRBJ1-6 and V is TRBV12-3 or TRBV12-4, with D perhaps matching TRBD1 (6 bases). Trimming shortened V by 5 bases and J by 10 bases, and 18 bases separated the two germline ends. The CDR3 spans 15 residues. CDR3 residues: CASSPQTGLRSPLHF. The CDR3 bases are TGTGCCAGCAGTCCTCAGACAGGCCTCAGGTCACCCCTCCACTTT.

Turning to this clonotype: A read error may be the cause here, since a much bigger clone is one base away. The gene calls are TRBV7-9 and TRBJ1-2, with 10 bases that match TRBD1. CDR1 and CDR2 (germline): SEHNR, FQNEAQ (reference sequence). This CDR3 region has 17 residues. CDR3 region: CACSVAGTGENNYGYTF. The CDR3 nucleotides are TGTGCCTGCAGCGTCGCCGGGACAGGGGAAAACAACTATGGCTACACCTTC.

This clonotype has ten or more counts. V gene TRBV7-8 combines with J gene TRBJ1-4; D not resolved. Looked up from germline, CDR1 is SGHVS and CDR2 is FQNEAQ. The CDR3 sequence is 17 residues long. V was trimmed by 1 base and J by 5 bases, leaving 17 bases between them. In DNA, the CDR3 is TGTGCCAGCAGCTTAGTGGCCGCGAACTCCAGGAATGAAAAACTGTTTTTT. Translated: CASSLVAANSRNEKLFF. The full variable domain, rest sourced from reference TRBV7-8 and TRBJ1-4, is GAGVSQSPRYKVAKRGQDVALRCDPISGHVSLFWYQQALGQGPEFLTYFQNEAQLDKSGLPSDRFFAERPEGSVSTLKIQRTQQEDSAVYLCASSLVAANSRNEKLFFGSGTQLSVL.

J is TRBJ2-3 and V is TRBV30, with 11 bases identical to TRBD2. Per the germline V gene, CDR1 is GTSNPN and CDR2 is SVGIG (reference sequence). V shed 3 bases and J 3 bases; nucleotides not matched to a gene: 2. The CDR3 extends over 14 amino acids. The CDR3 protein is CAWSGLAGTDTQYF. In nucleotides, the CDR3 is TGTGCCTGGAGCGGACTAGCGGGTACAGATACGCAGTATTTT. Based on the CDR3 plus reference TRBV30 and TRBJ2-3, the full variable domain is SQTIHQWPATLVQPVGSPLSLECTVEGTSNPNLYWYRQAAGRGLQLLFYSVGIGQISSEVPQNLSASRPQDRQFILSSKKLLLSDSGFYLCAWSGLAGTDTQYFGPGTRLTVL.